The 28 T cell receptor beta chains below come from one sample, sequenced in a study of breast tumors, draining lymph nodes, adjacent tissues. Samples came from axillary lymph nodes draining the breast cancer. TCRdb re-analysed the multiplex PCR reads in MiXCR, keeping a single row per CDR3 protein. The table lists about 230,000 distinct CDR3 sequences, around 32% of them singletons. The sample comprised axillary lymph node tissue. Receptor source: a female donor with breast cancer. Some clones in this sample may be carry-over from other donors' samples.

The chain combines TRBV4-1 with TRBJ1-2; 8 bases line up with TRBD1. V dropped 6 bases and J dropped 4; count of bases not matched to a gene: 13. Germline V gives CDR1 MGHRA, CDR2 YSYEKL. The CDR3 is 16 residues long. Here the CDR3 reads CASRQYQGASSYGYTF. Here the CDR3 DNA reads TGCGCCAGCAGGCAGTACCAGGGGGCGTCGAGCTATGGCTACACCTTC.

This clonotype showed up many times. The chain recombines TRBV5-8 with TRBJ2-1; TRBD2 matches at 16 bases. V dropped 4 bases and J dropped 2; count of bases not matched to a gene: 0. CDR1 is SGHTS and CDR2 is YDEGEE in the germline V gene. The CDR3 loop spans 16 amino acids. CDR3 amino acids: CASSGTSGRAYNEQFF. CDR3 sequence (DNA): TGTGCCAGCAGCGGGACTAGCGGGAGGGCCTACAATGAGCAGTTCTTC.

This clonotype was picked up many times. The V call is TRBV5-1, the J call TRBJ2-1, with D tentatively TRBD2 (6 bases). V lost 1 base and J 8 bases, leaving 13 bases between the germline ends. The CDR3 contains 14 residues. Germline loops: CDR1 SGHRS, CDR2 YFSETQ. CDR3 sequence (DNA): TGCGCCAGCAGCTTGATTGGAGGGGCCGATGAGCAGTTCTTC. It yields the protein CASSLIGGADEQFF. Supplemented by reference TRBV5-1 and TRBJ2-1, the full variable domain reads KAGVTQTPRYLIKTRGQQVTLSCSPISGHRSVSWYQQTPGQGLQFLFEYFSETQRNKGNFPGRFSGRQFSNSRSEMNVSTLELGDSALYLCASSLIGGADEQFFGPGTRLTVL.

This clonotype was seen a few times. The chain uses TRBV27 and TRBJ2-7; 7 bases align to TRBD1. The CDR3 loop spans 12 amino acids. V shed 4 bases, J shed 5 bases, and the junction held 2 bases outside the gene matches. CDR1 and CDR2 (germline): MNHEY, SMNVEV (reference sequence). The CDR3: CASSYRGDEQYF. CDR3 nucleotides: TGTGCCAGCAGTTACAGGGGAGACGAGCAGTACTTC.

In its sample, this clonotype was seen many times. The CDR3 protein is CASSPTRIGGELFF. Written as DNA, the CDR3 is TGTGCCAGCAGCCCGACACGGATTGGGGGGGAGCTGTTTTTT. This chain joins TRBV7-2 and TRBJ2-2; no reliable D call. CDR1 and CDR2 from the germline V gene are SGHTA and FQGNSA. The length of the CDR3 is 14 residues. V lost 5 bases to trimming and J lost 8 bases, with 15 bases between them.

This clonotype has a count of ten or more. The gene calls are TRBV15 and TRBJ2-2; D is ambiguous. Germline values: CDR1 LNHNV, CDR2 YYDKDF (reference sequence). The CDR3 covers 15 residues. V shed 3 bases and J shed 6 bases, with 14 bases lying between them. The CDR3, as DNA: TGTGCCACCAGCAGGCCTACCCGGGCTCCCGGGGAGCTGTTTTTT. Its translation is CATSRPTRAPGELFF.

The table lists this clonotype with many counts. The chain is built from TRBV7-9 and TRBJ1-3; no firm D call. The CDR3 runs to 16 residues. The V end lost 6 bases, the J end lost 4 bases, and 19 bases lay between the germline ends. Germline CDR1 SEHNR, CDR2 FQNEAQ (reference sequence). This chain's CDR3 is CASSRTGRFDGNTIYF. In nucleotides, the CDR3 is TGTGCCAGCAGTCGCACCGGGCGATTCGACGGAAACACCATATATTTT.

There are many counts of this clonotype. The DNA for the CDR3 is TGCAGTGCTAGGCCCGGTTCCTCCTACGAGCAGTACTTC. Translating it yields CSARPGSSYEQYF. The chain combines TRBV20-1 with TRBJ2-7; D is undetermined. The CDR3 is made up of 13 amino acids. Trimming pared 3 bases from V and 0 bases from J, leaving 9 bases between. Germline loops: CDR1 DFQATT, CDR2 SNEGSKA (reference sequence).

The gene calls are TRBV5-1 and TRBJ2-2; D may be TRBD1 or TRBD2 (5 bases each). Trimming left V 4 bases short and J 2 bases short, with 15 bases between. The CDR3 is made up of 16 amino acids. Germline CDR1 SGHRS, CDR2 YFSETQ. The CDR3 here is CASSLGTAGNTGELFF. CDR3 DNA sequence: TGCGCCAGCAGCCTCGGGACGGCTGGAAACACCGGGGAGCTGTTTTTT.

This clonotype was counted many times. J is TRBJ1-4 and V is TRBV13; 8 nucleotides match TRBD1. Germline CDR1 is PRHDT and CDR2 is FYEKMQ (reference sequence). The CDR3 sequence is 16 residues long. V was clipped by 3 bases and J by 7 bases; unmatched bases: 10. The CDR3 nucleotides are TGTGCCAGCAGCTTCCACAGAACAGGGGGAGCTGAAAAACTGTTTTTT. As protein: CASSFHRTGGAEKLFF.

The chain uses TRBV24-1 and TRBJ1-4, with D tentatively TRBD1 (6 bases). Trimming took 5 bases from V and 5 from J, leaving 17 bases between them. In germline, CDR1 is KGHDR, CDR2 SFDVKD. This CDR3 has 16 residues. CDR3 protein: CATSGWTSGGNEKLFF. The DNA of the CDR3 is TGTGCCACCAGTGGTTGGACTAGCGGGGGCAATGAAAAACTGTTTTTT.

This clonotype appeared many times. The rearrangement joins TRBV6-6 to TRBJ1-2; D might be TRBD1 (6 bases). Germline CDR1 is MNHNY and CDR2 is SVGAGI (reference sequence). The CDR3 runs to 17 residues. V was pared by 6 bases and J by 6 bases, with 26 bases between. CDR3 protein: CASSERTALVGGNGYTF. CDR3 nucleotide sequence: TGTGCCAGCAGCGAACGGACAGCCCTCGTAGGGGGGAATGGCTACACCTTC.

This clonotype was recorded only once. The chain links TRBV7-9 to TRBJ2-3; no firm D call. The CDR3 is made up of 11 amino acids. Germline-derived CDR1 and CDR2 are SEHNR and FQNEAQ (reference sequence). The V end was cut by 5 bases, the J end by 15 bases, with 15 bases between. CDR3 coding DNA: TGTGCCAGCAGCGTGGCAGATACACATTATTTT. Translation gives CASSVADTHYF.

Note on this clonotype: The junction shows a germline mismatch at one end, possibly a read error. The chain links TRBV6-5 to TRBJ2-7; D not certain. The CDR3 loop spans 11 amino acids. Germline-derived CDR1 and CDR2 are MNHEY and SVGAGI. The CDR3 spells CATSASNEQYF. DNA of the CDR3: TGTGCCACCAGTGCTTCTAACGAGCAGTACTTC.

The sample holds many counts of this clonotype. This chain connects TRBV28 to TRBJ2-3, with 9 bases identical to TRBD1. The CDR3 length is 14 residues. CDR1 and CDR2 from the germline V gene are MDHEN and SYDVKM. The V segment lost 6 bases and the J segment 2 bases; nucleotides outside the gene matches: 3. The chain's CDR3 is CASRRTGDTDTQYF. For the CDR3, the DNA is TGTGCCAGCAGAAGGACAGGGGACACAGATACGCAGTATTTT. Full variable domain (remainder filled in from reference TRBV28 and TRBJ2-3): DVKVTQSSRYLVKRTGEKVFLECVQDMDHENMFWYRQDPGLGLRLIYFSYDVKMKEKGDIPEGYSVSREKKERFSLILESASTNQTSMYLCASRRTGDTDTQYFGPGTRLTVL.

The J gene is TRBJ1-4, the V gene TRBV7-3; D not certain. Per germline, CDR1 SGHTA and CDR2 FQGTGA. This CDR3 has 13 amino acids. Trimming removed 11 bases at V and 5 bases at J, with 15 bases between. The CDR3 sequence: CACRGSRNEKLFF. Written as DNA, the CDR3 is TGTGCCTGCCGGGGTAGTCGAAATGAAAAACTGTTTTTT. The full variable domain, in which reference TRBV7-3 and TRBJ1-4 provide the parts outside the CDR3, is GAGVSQTPSNKVTEKGKYVELRCDPISGHTALYWYRQSLGQGPEFLIYFQGTGAADDSGLPNDRFFAVRPEGSVSTLKIQRTERGDSAVYLCACRGSRNEKLFFGSGTQLSVL.

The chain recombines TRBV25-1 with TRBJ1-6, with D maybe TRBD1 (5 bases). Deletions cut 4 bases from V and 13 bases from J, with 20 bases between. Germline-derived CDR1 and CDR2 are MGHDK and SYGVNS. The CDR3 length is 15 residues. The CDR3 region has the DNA TGTGCCAGCAGTGGATCATCAGGGTTGGGGTTCCCCCTCCACTTT. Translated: CASSGSSGLGFPLHF.

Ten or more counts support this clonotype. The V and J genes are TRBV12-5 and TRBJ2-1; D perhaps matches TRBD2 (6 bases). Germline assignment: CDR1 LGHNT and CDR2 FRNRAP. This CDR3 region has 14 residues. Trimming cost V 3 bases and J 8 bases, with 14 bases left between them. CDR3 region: CASGFGGGGDEQFF. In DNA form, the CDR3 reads TGTGCTAGTGGTTTTGGGGGTGGAGGGGATGAGCAGTTCTTC.

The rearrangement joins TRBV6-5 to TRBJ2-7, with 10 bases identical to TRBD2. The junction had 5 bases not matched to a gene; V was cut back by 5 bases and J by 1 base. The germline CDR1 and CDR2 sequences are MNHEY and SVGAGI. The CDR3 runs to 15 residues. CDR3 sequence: CASSKGLAASYEQYF. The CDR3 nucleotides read TGTGCCAGCAGTAAAGGACTAGCGGCATCCTACGAGCAGTACTTC.

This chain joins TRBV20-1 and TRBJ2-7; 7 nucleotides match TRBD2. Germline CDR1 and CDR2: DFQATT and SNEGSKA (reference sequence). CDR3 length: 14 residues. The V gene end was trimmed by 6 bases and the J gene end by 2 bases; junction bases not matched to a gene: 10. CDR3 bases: TGCAGTGCGGGAGGCCCTAGCGGCCCCTACGAGCAGTACTTC. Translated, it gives CSAGGPSGPYEQYF.

This CDR3 is CASNLRGSFTGELFF. CDR3 in DNA: TGTGCCAGCAACCTGAGGGGGAGTTTCACCGGGGAGCTGTTTTTT. The rearrangement joins TRBV2 to TRBJ2-2; the D gene is possibly TRBD1 (6 bases). V was clipped by 7 bases and J by 4 bases, with 16 bases between them. The germline V gene has CDR1 SNHLY and CDR2 FYNNEI. CDR3 length: 15 residues.

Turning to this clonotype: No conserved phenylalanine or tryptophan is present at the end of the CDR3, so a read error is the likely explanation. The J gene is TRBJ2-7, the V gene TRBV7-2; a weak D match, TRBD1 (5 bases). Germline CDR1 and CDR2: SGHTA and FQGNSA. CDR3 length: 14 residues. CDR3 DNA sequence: TGTGCGAGCAGCTTAGGCAGGGTATCGTACGAGCAGTACCTC. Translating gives CASSLGRVSYEQYL.

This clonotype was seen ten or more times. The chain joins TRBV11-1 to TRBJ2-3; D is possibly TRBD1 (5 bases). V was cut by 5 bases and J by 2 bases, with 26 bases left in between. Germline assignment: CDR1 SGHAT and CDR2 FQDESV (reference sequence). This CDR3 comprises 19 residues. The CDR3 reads CASSLKIFPGMWFTDTQYF. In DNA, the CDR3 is TGTGCCAGCAGCCTAAAAATCTTCCCAGGGATGTGGTTCACAGATACGCAGTATTTT.

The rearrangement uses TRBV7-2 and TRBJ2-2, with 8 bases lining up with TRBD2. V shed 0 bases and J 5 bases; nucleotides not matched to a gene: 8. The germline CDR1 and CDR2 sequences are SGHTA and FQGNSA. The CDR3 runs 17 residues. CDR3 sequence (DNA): TGTGCCAGCAGCTTAGCGTGGGCGGGAGGCGGAACCGGGGAGCTGTTTTTT. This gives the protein CASSLAWAGGGTGELFF.

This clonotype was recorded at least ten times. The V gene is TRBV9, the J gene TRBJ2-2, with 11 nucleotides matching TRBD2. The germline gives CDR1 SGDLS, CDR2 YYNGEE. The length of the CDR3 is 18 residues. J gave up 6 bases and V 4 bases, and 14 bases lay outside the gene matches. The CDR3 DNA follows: TGTGCCAGCAGCCCACTCCCAGCTAGCGGGAGGTTAGCCGGGGAGCTGTTTTTT. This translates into CASSPLPASGRLAGELFF.

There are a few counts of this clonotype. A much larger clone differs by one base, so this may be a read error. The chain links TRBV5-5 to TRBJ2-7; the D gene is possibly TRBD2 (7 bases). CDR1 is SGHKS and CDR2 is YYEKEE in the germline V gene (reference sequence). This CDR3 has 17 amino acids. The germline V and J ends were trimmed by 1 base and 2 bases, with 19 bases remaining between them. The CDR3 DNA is TGTGCCAGCAGCTTGATAAAGGGTAGGGGGGGTCCCTACGAGCAGTACTTC. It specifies CASSLIKGRGGPYEQYF.

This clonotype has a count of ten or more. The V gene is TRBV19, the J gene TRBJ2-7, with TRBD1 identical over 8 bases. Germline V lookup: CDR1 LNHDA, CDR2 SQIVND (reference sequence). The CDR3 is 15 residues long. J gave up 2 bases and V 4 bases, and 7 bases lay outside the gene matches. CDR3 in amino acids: CASSTGQGIPYEQYF. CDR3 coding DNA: TGTGCCAGTAGTACCGGACAGGGCATTCCCTACGAGCAGTACTTC.

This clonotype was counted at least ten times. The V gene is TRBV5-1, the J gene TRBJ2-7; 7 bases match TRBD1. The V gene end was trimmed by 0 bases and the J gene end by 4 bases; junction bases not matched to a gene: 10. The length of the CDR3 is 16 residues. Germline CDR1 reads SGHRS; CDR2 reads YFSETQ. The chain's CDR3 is CASSLGPTGNPYEQYF. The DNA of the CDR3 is TGCGCCAGCAGCTTGGGTCCGACAGGGAACCCTTACGAGCAGTACTTC. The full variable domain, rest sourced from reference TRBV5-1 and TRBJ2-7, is KAGVTQTPRYLIKTRGQQVTLSCSPISGHRSVSWYQQTPGQGLQFLFEYFSETQRNKGNFPGRFSGRQFSNSRSEMNVSTLELGDSALYLCASSLGPTGNPYEQYFGPGTRLTVT.